This TCR beta chain was recovered during a study of T-cell memory formation after mild COVID-19. From the 5' RACE reads, TCRdb called clonotypes with MiXCR, one entry per CDR3 protein. This table holds fewer than 300,000 distinct CDR3 sequences, roughly 17% found once. This clonotype has just a few counts. The clonotype originates from a man in his late teens or twenties who had mild COVID-19 (a few samples of this study predate the infection). Cell type and time point are not known. The source material was PBMCs or a T cell subset sorted from them (not recorded which).

DNA for the CDR3: TGTGCCAGCAGCCAAGAAGTGGGACAGCCTCTTTACGAGCAGTACTTC. Translation: CASSQEVGQPLYEQYF. This chain connects TRBV14 to TRBJ2-7; 7 nucleotides line up with TRBD1. J gave up 4 bases and V 0 bases, and 9 bases lay outside the gene matches. Germline V CDR1 and CDR2: SGHDN, FVKESK. The CDR3 extends over 16 amino acids.